A selection of T cell receptor beta chains follows, all from one sample in a study of blood T cell repertoires in COVID-19. Assay: immunoSEQ multiplex PCR; the TCRdb copy retains only in-frame clones and omits some. This table has nearly 15,000 clones, more than 70% appearing once. The sample taken for sequencing was peripheral blood. These TCRs come from a human donor in a cohort sampled during active COVID-19. Both conserved end residues are part of each CDR3. Each record gives: D gene, clone size, V gene, CDR3 length, J gene, CDR3 DNA, CDR3 protein. D genes are given only for firm matches. Clone size is stated in some rows and not others, as once, few, many or a class when expanded.

.,.,TRBV19,15,TRBJ1-2,TGTGCCAGTAGTCCACCCGCAGGGTTGGGGTATGGCTACACCTTC,CASSPPAGLGYGYTF
TRBD1,.,TRBV29-1,13,TRBJ1-2,TGCAGCGTTGGGGACAGCACCTTCTATGGCTACACCTTC,CSVGDSTFYGYTF
.,.,TRBV9,14,TRBJ2-7,TGTGCCAGCAGCCCCCGGGATGGGTCCTACGAGCAGTACTTC,CASSPRDGSYEQYF
.,.,TRBV7-8,15,TRBJ2-5,TGTGCCAGCAGCTCATACGGGACATCGGCAGAGACCCAGTACTTC,CASSSYGTSAETQYF
TRBD1,.,TRBV9,19,TRBJ1-1,TGTGCCAGCAGAGGGGGCTCCGGGACAGGGGGCGCTGGAGACACTGAAGCTTTCTTT,CASRGGSGTGGAGDTEAFF
.,.,TRBV7-8,15,TRBJ1-2,TGTGCCAGCAGTCCCCGGGAAGGGCCGGAGAGTGGCTACACCTTC,CASSPREGPESGYTF
.,.,TRBV7-9,16,TRBJ1-1,TGTGCCAGCAGCTTAGGGAAGACAGCCTTGAACACTGAAGCTTTCTTT,CASSLGKTALNTEAFF
.,once,TRBV5-6,15,TRBJ2-2,TGTGCCAGCAGCTTGGACGAGTACGTAACCGGGGAGCTGTTTTTT,CASSLDEYVTGELFF
TRBD1,.,TRBV11-2,14,TRBJ2-7,TGTGCCAGCAGCCGACAGGGGGCCCTATACGAGCAGTACTTC,CASSRQGALYEQYF
.,.,TRBV9,15,TRBJ2-2,TGTGCCAGCAGCGTAGGGACAGTCAACACCGGGGAGCTGTTTTTT,CASSVGTVNTGELFF
TRBD2,.,TRBV7-2,17,TRBJ2-1,TGTGCCAGCAGCTTGGGTCGGGGTAGCGGGAGGGCCTCTGAGCAGTTCTTC,CASSLGRGSGRASEQFF
TRBD2,.,TRBV3-1/TRBV3-2,15,TRBJ2-1,TGTGCCAGCAGCCATGCTCTAGCGGGAGGGCGTGAGCAGTTCTTC,CASSHALAGGREQFF
.,.,TRBV13,14,TRBJ1-2,TGTGCCAGCAGCTACCGAATGCAGGGGCGCGGCTACACCTTC,CASSYRMQGRGYTF
.,.,TRBV25-1,15,TRBJ2-1,TGTGCCAGCAGCTCCGGGACTGGTACCTACAATGAGCAGTTCTTC,CASSSGTGTYNEQFF
.,.,TRBV5-1,14,TRBJ2-5,TGCGCCAGCAGCTTGGTTCGCGGGACAGAGACCCAGTACTTC,CASSLVRGTETQYF
TRBD1,.,TRBV4-1,13,TRBJ1-5,TGCGCCAGCAGCACCGACAGGGGTCAGCCCCAGCATTTT,CASSTDRGQPQHF
TRBD1,.,TRBV11-2,16,TRBJ1-1,TGTGCCAGCTTACCGGGACAGGGAAGATCGGACACTGAAGCTTTCTTT,CASLPGQGRSDTEAFF
TRBD1,.,TRBV6-5,15,TRBJ2-1,TGTGCCAGCAGTAGCGGGACAGGGTCCTACAATGAGCAGTTCTTC,CASSSGTGSYNEQFF
.,.,TRBV28,15,TRBJ2-2,TGTGCCAGCAGTCTATACTTTGGGGCGCCCGGGGAGCTGTTTTTT,CASSLYFGAPGELFF
TRBD1,.,TRBV30,14,TRBJ2-3,TGTGCCTGGAACCGGGACAGAAGCACAGATACGCAGTATTTT,CAWNRDRSTDTQYF
TRBD1,.,TRBV28,17,TRBJ1-6,TGTGCCAGCAGTTTAGGGACAGGGGGGACCTATAATTCACCCCTCCACTTT,CASSLGTGGTYNSPLHF
TRBD2,.,TRBV5-1,16,TRBJ2-7,TGCGCCAGCAGCCCGGTGGGACTACGAACTACGGGGGAGCAGTACTTC,CASSPVGLRTTGEQYF
TRBD2,.,TRBV11-3,17,TRBJ2-7,TGTGCCAGCAGCCCATATAGCATAGCGGGCCTTACCCGCGAGCAGTACTTC,CASSPYSIAGLTREQYF
TRBD1,.,TRBV28,16,TRBJ2-2,TGTGCCAGCGGTTCTGGGACAGGGCTCTACACCGGGGAGCTGTTTTTT,CASGSGTGLYTGELFF
.,.,TRBV28,14,TRBJ1-5,TGTGCCAGCAGTTATGACAGGAGCAATCAGCCCCAGCATTTT,CASSYDRSNQPQHF
.,.,TRBV7-9,15,TRBJ1-2,TGTGCCAGCAGCCAGAATACTATGTCGAGCTATGGCTACACCTTC,CASSQNTMSSYGYTF
.,.,TRBV12-3/TRBV12-4,13,TRBJ1-6,TGTGCCAGCAGCAACACCTTAAATTCACCCCTCCACTTT,CASSNTLNSPLHF
.,.,TRBV12-3/TRBV12-4,12,TRBJ2-7,TGTGCCAGCAGCTCGCTAACCTACGAGCAGTACTTC,CASSSLTYEQYF
.,.,TRBV6-6,12,TRBJ1-1,TGTGCCAGCAGCCTAGAGTCCGGGGGAGCTTTCTTT,CASSLESGGAFF
TRBD1,.,TRBV14,14,TRBJ1-2,TGTGCCAGCAGATCCCAACAGGGGGCAAGTGGCTACACCTTC,CASRSQQGASGYTF